The T cell receptor beta chain under discussion was sequenced for a study of response to subunit inactivated influenza vaccine. This clonotype has a handful of counts. From the RT-PCR reads, TCRdb called clonotypes with MiXCR, one entry per CDR3 protein. The data contain about 700,000 distinct CDR3 sequences, around 15% of them singletons. Trimming left V 5 bases short and J 5 bases short, with 10 bases between. The CDR3 is made up of 12 amino acids. This sequence originates from a man aged 50 or older who received an inactivated influenza vaccine. The chain carries TRBV12-3 or TRBV12-4 and TRBJ2-7; D is unresolved. Source: PBMCs from blood, taken approximately 15 days before vaccination. In DNA form, the CDR3 reads TGTGCCAGCAGTCGGTCGGTAGACGAGCAGTACTTC. The encoded protein is CASSRSVDEQYF.